Listed below are T cell receptor beta chains from one sample, sequenced in a study of molecular identifiers for immune sequencing clone quantification. TCRdb analysed the PCR reads with MiXCR anew, one entry per CDR3 protein. Of about 640,000 distinct CDR3 sequences listed, 20% were seen once; the top ten hold roughly 0.85%. The sequencing input was naive CD8+ T cells from blood, with Jurkat cell RNA spiked in. Every receptor here comes from a human donor in good health. Some libraries in this study had Jurkat cell RNA spiked in. Both conserved end residues are part of each CDR3. D genes are given only for firm matches. The size of a clone is reported for some rows only, either as once, few or many, or as a class for expanded clones.

abundance: few; j_gene: TRBJ2-6; d_gene: -; v_gene: TRBV27; len: 14; CDR3nt: TGTGCCAGCAGTAGCATCTCTGGGGCCAACGTCCTGACTTTC; CDR3aa: CASSSISGANVLTF
abundance: few; j_gene: TRBJ2-1; d_gene: -; v_gene: TRBV19; len: 14; CDR3nt: TGTGCCAGTAGTATAGAGGACAGCTACAATGAGCAGTTCTTC; CDR3aa: CASSIEDSYNEQFF
abundance: -; j_gene: TRBJ1-5; d_gene: -; v_gene: TRBV20-1; len: 15; CDR3nt: TGCAGTGCTAGAGAATCCAGGAATAGCAATCGGCCCCAGCATTTT; CDR3aa: CSARESRNSNRPQHF
abundance: -; j_gene: TRBJ2-1; d_gene: TRBD1; v_gene: TRBV19; len: 13; CDR3nt: TGTGCCAGTAGCAAACAGGGGGACAATGAGCAGTTCTTC; CDR3aa: CASSKQGDNEQFF
abundance: few; j_gene: TRBJ2-2; d_gene: TRBD2; v_gene: TRBV6-1; len: 18; CDR3nt: TGTGCCAGCAGTGAATACCCTAGCGGGGGGGGGTCCACCGGGGAGCTGTTTTTT; CDR3aa: CASSEYPSGGGSTGELFF
abundance: -; j_gene: TRBJ2-7; d_gene: TRBD1; v_gene: TRBV24-1; len: 15; CDR3nt: TGTGCCACCAGTGACCCGACAGGGGGTACCTACGAGCAGTACTTC; CDR3aa: CATSDPTGGTYEQYF
abundance: many; j_gene: TRBJ2-7; d_gene: -; v_gene: TRBV29-1; len: 12; CDR3nt: TGCAGCGCCGAGGACGGGCCCTACGAGCAGTACTTC; CDR3aa: CSAEDGPYEQYF
abundance: many; j_gene: TRBJ2-5; d_gene: TRBD2; v_gene: TRBV7-9; len: 17; CDR3nt: TGTGCCAGCAGCTCAAACCACCTAGCGGAGATTCAAGAGACCCAGTACTTC; CDR3aa: CASSSNHLAEIQETQYF
abundance: many; j_gene: TRBJ2-7; d_gene: -; v_gene: TRBV6-1; len: 12; CDR3nt: TGTGCCAGCAGTGAACTGGTCGGGGAGCAGTACTTC; CDR3aa: CASSELVGEQYF
abundance: many; j_gene: TRBJ1-5; d_gene: TRBD1; v_gene: TRBV9; len: 14; CDR3nt: TGTGCCAGCAGCCCAAGGGACAGGGCTCAGCCCCAGCATTTT; CDR3aa: CASSPRDRAQPQHF
abundance: many; j_gene: TRBJ2-7; d_gene: -; v_gene: TRBV27; len: 14; CDR3nt: TGTGCCAGCAGGCATGGGACCGGCTCCTACGAGCAGTACTTC; CDR3aa: CASRHGTGSYEQYF
abundance: many; j_gene: TRBJ2-6; d_gene: -; v_gene: TRBV27; len: 16; CDR3nt: TGTGCCAGCAGTACGACGACAGTTTCTGGGGCCAACGTCCTGACTTTC; CDR3aa: CASSTTTVSGANVLTF
abundance: many; j_gene: TRBJ2-7; d_gene: -; v_gene: TRBV20-1; len: 16; CDR3nt: TGCAGTGCTAGAGAGCTAGCGAGCACAACCCTCTACGAGCAGTACTTC; CDR3aa: CSARELASTTLYEQYF
abundance: many; j_gene: TRBJ1-2; d_gene: TRBD1; v_gene: TRBV27; len: 16; CDR3nt: TGTGCCAGCAGTTTATCGCCAGGGGGGGGCATCTATGGCTACACCTTC; CDR3aa: CASSLSPGGGIYGYTF
abundance: -; j_gene: TRBJ2-7; d_gene: -; v_gene: TRBV14; len: 14; CDR3nt: TGTGCCAGCAGCCCTTACAGGGTGGGATACGAGCAGTACTTC; CDR3aa: CASSPYRVGYEQYF
abundance: many; j_gene: TRBJ2-2; d_gene: TRBD2; v_gene: TRBV12-3/TRBV12-4; len: 18; CDR3nt: TGTGCCAGCTACTTCGGACTAGCGGGAGTTGTACTCACCGGGGAGCTGTTTTTT; CDR3aa: CASYFGLAGVVLTGELFF
abundance: many; j_gene: TRBJ1-3; d_gene: TRBD1; v_gene: TRBV7-9; len: 15; CDR3nt: TGTGCCAGCAGTTTGTTGGACAGGGCTGGAAACACCATATATTTT; CDR3aa: CASSLLDRAGNTIYF
abundance: many; j_gene: TRBJ2-5; d_gene: -; v_gene: TRBV7-7; len: 13; CDR3nt: TGTGCTAGCAGCTTGAGTGCCGGCGGGACCCAGTACTTC; CDR3aa: CASSLSAGGTQYF
abundance: -; j_gene: TRBJ2-7; d_gene: -; v_gene: TRBV27; len: 15; CDR3nt: TGTGCCAGCAGGTTAAAAGTTTGGGGCTCCTACGAGCAGTACTTC; CDR3aa: CASRLKVWGSYEQYF
abundance: -; j_gene: TRBJ2-2; d_gene: TRBD1; v_gene: TRBV9; len: 15; CDR3nt: TGTGCCAGCAGCCAGGGACAGGCGAACACCGGGGAGCTGTTTTTT; CDR3aa: CASSQGQANTGELFF
abundance: many; j_gene: TRBJ2-5; d_gene: TRBD2; v_gene: TRBV5-1; len: 15; CDR3nt: TGCGCCAGCAGCTCGTGGTCTAGCGGCCAAGAGACCCAGTACTTC; CDR3aa: CASSSWSSGQETQYF
abundance: few; j_gene: TRBJ2-7; d_gene: TRBD2; v_gene: TRBV5-6; len: 16; CDR3nt: TGTGCCAGCAGCCTTCTGACTAGCGGGGTCTCCTACGAGCAGTACTTC; CDR3aa: CASSLLTSGVSYEQYF
abundance: many; j_gene: TRBJ1-2; d_gene: -; v_gene: TRBV20-1; len: 12; CDR3nt: TGCAGCTCAGGGGAAACTAACTATGGCTACACCTTC; CDR3aa: CSSGETNYGYTF
abundance: few; j_gene: TRBJ2-7; d_gene: TRBD1; v_gene: TRBV27; len: 14; CDR3nt: TGTGCCAGCAGTTTCGGGACAGGAGGGTTCGAGCAGTACTTC; CDR3aa: CASSFGTGGFEQYF
abundance: many; j_gene: TRBJ2-3; d_gene: -; v_gene: TRBV7-2; len: 19; CDR3nt: TGTGCCAGCAGCCTACTCCGGGACAGGGTAGCGGGAGGCGAAGATACGCAGTATTTT; CDR3aa: CASSLLRDRVAGGEDTQYF
abundance: many; j_gene: TRBJ1-1; d_gene: -; v_gene: TRBV29-1; len: 13; CDR3nt: TGCAGCGTAGAGGATGGTAGACACACTGAAGCTTTCTTT; CDR3aa: CSVEDGRHTEAFF
abundance: many; j_gene: TRBJ2-5; d_gene: -; v_gene: TRBV27; len: 13; CDR3nt: TGTGCCAGCAGTTTATCGCACCCAGAGACCCAGTACTTC; CDR3aa: CASSLSHPETQYF
abundance: many; j_gene: TRBJ2-7; d_gene: TRBD2; v_gene: TRBV20-1; len: 15; CDR3nt: TGCAGTGCTAGAGTCCTAGCGGGGGCCTTTTGGGAGCAGTACTTC; CDR3aa: CSARVLAGAFWEQYF
abundance: many; j_gene: TRBJ2-3; d_gene: TRBD1; v_gene: TRBV11-3; len: 15; CDR3nt: TGTGCCAGCAGTGTCGGACAGGGGATGACAGATACGCAGTATTTT; CDR3aa: CASSVGQGMTDTQYF
abundance: few; j_gene: TRBJ2-3; d_gene: TRBD2; v_gene: TRBV20-1; len: 15; CDR3nt: TGCAGTGCTAGAGATCCGGGGGGACTCACAGATACGCAGTATTTT; CDR3aa: CSARDPGGLTDTQYF
abundance: -; j_gene: TRBJ1-1; d_gene: -; v_gene: TRBV5-4; len: 12; CDR3nt: TGTGCCAGCAGCTTGGCGACAGGTGAAGCTTTCTTT; CDR3aa: CASSLATGEAFF
abundance: -; j_gene: TRBJ2-1; d_gene: TRBD2; v_gene: TRBV27; len: 15; CDR3nt: TGTGCCAGCAGTTTATTAGCGGGGGGGTTCCCTGAGCAGTTCTTC; CDR3aa: CASSLLAGGFPEQFF
abundance: many; j_gene: TRBJ2-3; d_gene: TRBD2; v_gene: TRBV6-2/TRBV6-3; len: 16; CDR3nt: TGTGCCAGCAGTTACCCCGAGGCGGGGGGGACAGATACGCAGTATTTT; CDR3aa: CASSYPEAGGTDTQYF
abundance: few; j_gene: TRBJ2-1; d_gene: TRBD2; v_gene: TRBV12-3/TRBV12-4; len: 15; CDR3nt: TGTGCCAGCGTCTGGAGCGGGGGGGTGTACAATGAGCAGTTCTTC; CDR3aa: CASVWSGGVYNEQFF
abundance: many; j_gene: TRBJ2-7; d_gene: -; v_gene: TRBV29-1; len: 13; CDR3nt: TGCAGCGTTGAGAGGGGCGACACCTACGAGCAGTACTTC; CDR3aa: CSVERGDTYEQYF
abundance: many; j_gene: TRBJ1-2; d_gene: TRBD1; v_gene: TRBV5-4; len: 15; CDR3nt: TGTGCCAGCAGCACGCCGGGACAGGGCTCCTATGGCTACACCTTC; CDR3aa: CASSTPGQGSYGYTF
abundance: many; j_gene: TRBJ2-7; d_gene: -; v_gene: TRBV20-1; len: 12; CDR3nt: TGCAGTGCTAGAGATTTGGGCTACGAGCAGTACTTC; CDR3aa: CSARDLGYEQYF
abundance: many; j_gene: TRBJ2-3; d_gene: -; v_gene: TRBV9; len: 12; CDR3nt: TGTGCCAGCAGCGTAGCTGAAGATACGCAGTATTTT; CDR3aa: CASSVAEDTQYF
abundance: many; j_gene: TRBJ1-4; d_gene: -; v_gene: TRBV12-5; len: 13; CDR3nt: TGTGCTAGTGGTTTACCCGATAATGAAAAACTGTTTTTT; CDR3aa: CASGLPDNEKLFF
abundance: many; j_gene: TRBJ2-7; d_gene: TRBD1; v_gene: TRBV28; len: 14; CDR3nt: TGTGCCAGCAGTAGGGACAGGGGCCGCTACGAGCAGTACTTC; CDR3aa: CASSRDRGRYEQYF
abundance: -; j_gene: TRBJ2-1; d_gene: TRBD2; v_gene: TRBV2; len: 16; CDR3nt: TGTGCCAGCAGCGGGGATCTAGCGGGAGGGTACAATGAGCAGTTCTTC; CDR3aa: CASSGDLAGGYNEQFF
abundance: many; j_gene: TRBJ2-3; d_gene: -; v_gene: TRBV7-2; len: 15; CDR3nt: TGTGCCAGCAGCCCCCGGGGCGGGTATGGAGATACGCAGTATTTT; CDR3aa: CASSPRGGYGDTQYF
abundance: many; j_gene: TRBJ2-7; d_gene: -; v_gene: TRBV7-6; len: 13; CDR3nt: TGTGCCAGCAGCTTAGCGCCCGCCTACGAGCAGTACTTC; CDR3aa: CASSLAPAYEQYF
abundance: few; j_gene: TRBJ2-7; d_gene: -; v_gene: TRBV3-1; len: 15; CDR3nt: TGTGCCAGCAGCCCCCCGGGCAGGAGGAACTACGAGCAGTACTTC; CDR3aa: CASSPPGRRNYEQYF
abundance: many; j_gene: TRBJ2-7; d_gene: -; v_gene: TRBV11-2; len: 15; CDR3nt: TGTGCCAGCAGCTTAGGGCCGGGGCTCTCCTACGAGCAGTACTTC; CDR3aa: CASSLGPGLSYEQYF
abundance: once; j_gene: TRBJ2-7; d_gene: -; v_gene: TRBV2; len: 17; CDR3nt: TGTGCCAGCAGTGAAAGGCCCTTCTCTTCGATCGCCTACGAGCAGTACTTC; CDR3aa: CASSERPFSSIAYEQYF
abundance: -; j_gene: TRBJ2-2; d_gene: -; v_gene: TRBV27; len: 14; CDR3nt: TGTGCCAGCAGTTTTTCTGGGATTAGGGGGGAGCTGTTTTTT; CDR3aa: CASSFSGIRGELFF